The clone carrying this T cell receptor beta chain was picked up many times. Antigen specificity is unknown. The ends were cut back, 3 bases at V and 7 bases at J, with 8 bases in the middle. Germline values: CDR1 SGHTS, CDR2 YDEGEE. CDR3 length equals 11 residues. The source of the sample is a study of breast tumors, draining lymph nodes, adjacent tissues. Study outcomes and limitations: Luminal-like breast cancer showed significantly higher tumor–nontumor repertoire similarity than basal-like. That most tumor T cells come from lymph nodes remained unproven. Findings are consistent with lymph node origin and intratumoral expansion of most tumor T cells. Tumor repertoires ranked between lymph nodes and nontumor tissue in diversity, with V and J gene preferences.

Axillary draining lymph nodes of breast cancer patients supplied the node samples. TCRdb redid the calling of the multiplex PCR reads with MiXCR, one entry per CDR3 protein. This sample has a few hundred thousand distinct CDR3 sequences, with around 34% found just once. Sequencing was performed on axillary lymph node tissue. This sequence joins TRBV5-8 and TRBJ2-7; no reliable D call. The sequence came from a female donor with breast cancer. Some clones in this sample may be carry-over from other donors' samples. CDR3 nucleotides: TGTGCCAGCAGCTATTCTGTGGAGCAGTACTTC. Its translation is CASSYSVEQYF.